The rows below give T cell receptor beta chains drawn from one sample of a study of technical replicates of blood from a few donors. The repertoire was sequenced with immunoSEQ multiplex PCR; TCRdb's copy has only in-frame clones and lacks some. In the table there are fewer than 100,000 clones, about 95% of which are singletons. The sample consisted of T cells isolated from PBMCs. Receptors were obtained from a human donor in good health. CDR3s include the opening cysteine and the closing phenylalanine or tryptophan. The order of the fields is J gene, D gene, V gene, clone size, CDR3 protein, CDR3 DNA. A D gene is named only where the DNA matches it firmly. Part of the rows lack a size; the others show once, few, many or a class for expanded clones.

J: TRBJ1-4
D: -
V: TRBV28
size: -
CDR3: CASSLWAGDEKLFF
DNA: TGTGCCAGCAGTTTATGGGCAGGGGATGAAAAACTGTTTTTT

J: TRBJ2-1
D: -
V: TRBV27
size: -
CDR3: CASSLRSSPLFYNEQFF
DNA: TGTGCCAGCAGTTTAAGATCTAGCCCATTATTTTACAATGAGCAGTTCTTC

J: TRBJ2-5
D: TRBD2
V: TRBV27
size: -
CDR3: CASSFGRQETQYF
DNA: TGTGCCAGCAGTTTCGGGAGGCAAGAGACCCAGTACTTC

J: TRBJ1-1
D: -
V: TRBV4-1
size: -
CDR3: CASSPPTGGEAFF
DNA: TGCGCCAGCAGCCCACCCACCGGGGGTGAAGCTTTCTTT

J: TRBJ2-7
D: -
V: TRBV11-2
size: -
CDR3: CASSLRTYEQYF
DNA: TGTGCCAGCAGCCTTAGAACCTACGAGCAGTACTTC

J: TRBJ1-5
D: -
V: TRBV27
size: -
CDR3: CASSFDSANQPQHF
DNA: TGTGCCAGCAGTTTTGACAGCGCAAATCAGCCCCAGCATTTT

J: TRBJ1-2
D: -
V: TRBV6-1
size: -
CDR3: CASSDGIRDGYTF
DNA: TGTGCCAGCAGTGACGGGATAAGGGATGGCTACACCTTC

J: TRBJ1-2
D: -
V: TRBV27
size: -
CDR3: CASSALVGGDMTYGYTF
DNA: TGTGCCAGCAGCGCTCTAGTGGGAGGGGATATGACCTATGGCTACACCTTC

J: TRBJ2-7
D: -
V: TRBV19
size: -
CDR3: CASTHPSSYEQYF
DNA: TGTGCCAGTACGCACCCGAGCTCCTACGAGCAGTACTTC

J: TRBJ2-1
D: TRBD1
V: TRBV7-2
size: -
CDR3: CASSLARGSYNEQFF
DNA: TGTGCCAGCAGCTTAGCCAGGGGGTCTTACAATGAGCAGTTCTTC

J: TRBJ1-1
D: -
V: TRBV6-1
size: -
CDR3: CASSDHTGTRNTEAFF
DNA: TGTGCCAGCAGTGACCACACCGGGACACGGAACACTGAAGCTTTCTTT

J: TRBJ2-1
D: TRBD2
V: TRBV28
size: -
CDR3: CASRGLAANNEQFF
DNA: TGTGCCAGCAGAGGACTAGCGGCAAACAATGAGCAGTTCTTC

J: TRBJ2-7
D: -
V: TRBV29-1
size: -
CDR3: CSVDQGGGEQYF
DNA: TGCAGCGTTGACCAGGGGGGCGGCGAGCAGTACTTC

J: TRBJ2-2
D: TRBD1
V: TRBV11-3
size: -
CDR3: CATRTGNTGELFF
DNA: TGTGCCACCCGGACAGGGAACACCGGGGAGCTGTTTTTT

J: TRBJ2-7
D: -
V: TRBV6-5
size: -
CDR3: CASSPGGNYEQYF
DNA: TGTGCCAGCAGCCCCGGCGGGAACTACGAGCAGTACTTC

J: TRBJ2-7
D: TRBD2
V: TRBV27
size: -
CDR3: CASSYGGDEQYF
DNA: TGTGCCAGCAGTTATGGGGGGGACGAGCAGTACTTC

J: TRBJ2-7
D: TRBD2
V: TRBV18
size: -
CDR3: CASSAGLAASYEQYF
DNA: TGTGCCAGCTCAGCGGGACTAGCGGCCTCCTACGAGCAGTACTTC

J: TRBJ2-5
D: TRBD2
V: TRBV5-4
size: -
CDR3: CASRLAPQETQYF
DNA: TGTGCCAGCAGACTAGCGCCCCAAGAGACCCAGTACTTC

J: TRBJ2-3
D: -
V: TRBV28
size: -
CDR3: CASSLTGRDTQYF
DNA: TGTGCCAGCAGTTTAACAGGGAGAGATACGCAGTATTTT

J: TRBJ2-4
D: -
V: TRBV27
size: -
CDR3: CASSPVGGKNIQYF
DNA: TGTGCCAGCAGCCCGGTGGGGGGCAAAAACATTCAGTACTTC

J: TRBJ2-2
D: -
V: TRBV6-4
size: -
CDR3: CASSETTLNTGELFF
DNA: TGTGCCAGCAGTGAGACTACCTTGAACACCGGGGAGCTGTTTTTT

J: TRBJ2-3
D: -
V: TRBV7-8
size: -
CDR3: CASSFRLGTDTQYF
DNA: TGTGCCAGCAGCTTTAGACTAGGAACAGATACGCAGTATTTT

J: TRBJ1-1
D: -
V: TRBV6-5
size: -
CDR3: CASNPQGNTEAFF
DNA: TGTGCCAGCAACCCTCAGGGCAACACTGAAGCTTTCTTT

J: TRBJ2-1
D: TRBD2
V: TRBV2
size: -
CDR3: CASSGGLAGVNEQFF
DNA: TGTGCCAGCAGTGGGGGACTAGCGGGAGTTAATGAGCAGTTCTTC

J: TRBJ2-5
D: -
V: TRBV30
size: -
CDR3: CAWNRQAVRETQYF
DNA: TGTGCCTGGAATCGACAGGCGGTCCGAGAGACCCAGTACTTC

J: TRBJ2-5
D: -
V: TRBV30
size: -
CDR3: CAWSAGPETQYF
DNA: TGTGCCTGGAGTGCAGGGCCAGAGACCCAGTACTTC

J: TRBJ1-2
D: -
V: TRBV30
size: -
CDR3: CARGVNYGYTF
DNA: TGTGCGCGGGGGGTGAACTATGGCTACACCTTC

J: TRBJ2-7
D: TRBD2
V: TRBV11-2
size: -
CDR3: CASSLISGGVREQYF
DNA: TGTGCCAGCAGCTTAATATCGGGGGGAGTTCGCGAGCAGTACTTC

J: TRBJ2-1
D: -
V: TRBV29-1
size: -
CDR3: CSVFMWADNEQFF
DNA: TGCAGCGTTTTCATGTGGGCCGACAATGAGCAGTTCTTC

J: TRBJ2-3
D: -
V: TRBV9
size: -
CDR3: CASSVSAGSGTDTQYF
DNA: TGTGCCAGCAGCGTATCGGCTGGGAGTGGAACAGATACGCAGTATTTT

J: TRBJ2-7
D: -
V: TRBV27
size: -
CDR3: CASSLSRADHEQYF
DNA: TGTGCCAGCAGTTTATCGCGGGCAGACCACGAGCAGTACTTC

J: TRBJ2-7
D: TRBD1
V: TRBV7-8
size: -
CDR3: CASSLKRTGGIREQYF
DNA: TGTGCCAGCAGCTTAAAGAGGACAGGGGGAATACGCGAGCAGTACTTC

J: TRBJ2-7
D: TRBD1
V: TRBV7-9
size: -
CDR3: CASSVLWGTVSYEQYF
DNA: TGTGCCAGCAGCGTACTGTGGGGGACAGTCTCCTACGAGCAGTACTTC

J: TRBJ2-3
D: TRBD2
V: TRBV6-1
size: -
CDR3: CASSGLLAGDTQYF
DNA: TGTGCCAGCAGTGGTTTACTAGCGGGAGATACGCAGTATTTT

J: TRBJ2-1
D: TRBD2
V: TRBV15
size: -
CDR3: CATSESREGRNEQFF
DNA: TGTGCCACCAGCGAATCGAGGGAGGGCCGCAATGAGCAGTTCTTC

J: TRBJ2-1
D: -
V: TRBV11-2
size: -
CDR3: CASSLVSTSRSYNEQFF
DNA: TGTGCCAGCAGCTTAGTAAGTACCTCGAGGAGCTACAATGAGCAGTTCTTC

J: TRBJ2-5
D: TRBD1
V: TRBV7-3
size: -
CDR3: CASSLGGQGQETQYF
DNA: TGTGCCAGCAGCTTAGGGGGACAGGGGCAAGAGACCCAGTACTTC

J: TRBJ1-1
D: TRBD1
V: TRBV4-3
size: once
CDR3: CASSQDGTEYMNTEAFF
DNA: TGCGCCAGCAGCCAAGACGGGACAGAATACATGAACACTGAAGCTTTCTTT

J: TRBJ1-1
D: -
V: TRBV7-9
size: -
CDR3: CASSSSPGTISTEAFF
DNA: TGTGCCAGCAGCTCATCTCCCGGGACAATTAGCACTGAAGCTTTCTTT

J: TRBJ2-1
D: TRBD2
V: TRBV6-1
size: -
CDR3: CASSERWLAGYNEQFF
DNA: TGTGCCAGCAGTGAAAGGTGGCTAGCGGGTTACAATGAGCAGTTCTTC

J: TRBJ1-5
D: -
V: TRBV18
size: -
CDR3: CASSVLFTGPENNQPQHF
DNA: TGTGCCAGCTCAGTACTGTTCACAGGCCCAGAGAACAATCAGCCCCAGCATTTT

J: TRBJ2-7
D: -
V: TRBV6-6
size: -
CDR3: CASAGRDLKYEQYF
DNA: TGTGCCAGCGCCGGCCGGGACTTAAAATACGAGCAGTACTTC

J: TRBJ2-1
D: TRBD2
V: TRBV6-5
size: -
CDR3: CASREGGYNEQFF
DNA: TGTGCCAGCCGGGAGGGGGGATACAATGAGCAGTTCTTC

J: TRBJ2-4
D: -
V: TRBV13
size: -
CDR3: CASSSIAAKNIQYF
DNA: TGTGCCAGCAGCTCCATAGCAGCCAAAAACATTCAGTACTTC

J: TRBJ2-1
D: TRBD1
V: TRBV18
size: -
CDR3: CASSPGQGANEQFF
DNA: TGTGCCAGCTCACCCGGACAGGGGGCGAATGAGCAGTTCTTC

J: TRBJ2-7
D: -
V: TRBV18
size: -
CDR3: CASSSGASYEQYF
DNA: TGTGCCAGCTCGTCGGGAGCCAGCTACGAGCAGTACTTC

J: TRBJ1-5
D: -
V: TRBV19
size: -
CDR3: CASSITGGNQPQHF
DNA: TGTGCCAGTAGTATTACAGGAGGCAATCAGCCCCAGCATTTT

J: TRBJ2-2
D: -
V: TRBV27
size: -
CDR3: CASSFGAGIVPGELFF
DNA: TGTGCCAGCAGTTTCGGTGCAGGGATCGTTCCCGGGGAGCTGTTTTTT

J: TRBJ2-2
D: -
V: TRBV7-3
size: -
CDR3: CASTSGLTGELFF
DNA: TGTGCCAGCACGTCAGGGTTGACCGGGGAGCTGTTTTTT

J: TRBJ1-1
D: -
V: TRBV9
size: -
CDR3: CASSADSNTEAFF
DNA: TGTGCCAGCAGCGCCGACAGTAACACTGAAGCTTTCTTT

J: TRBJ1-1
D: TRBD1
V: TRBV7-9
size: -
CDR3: CASSLLTGVNTEAFF
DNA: TGTGCCAGCAGCCTACTGACAGGGGTGAACACTGAAGCTTTCTTT

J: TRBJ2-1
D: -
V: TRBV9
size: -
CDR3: CASSVETYNEQFF
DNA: TGTGCCAGCAGCGTAGAAACATACAATGAGCAGTTCTTC

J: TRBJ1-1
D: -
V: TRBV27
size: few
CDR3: CASSLGAGADEAFF
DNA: TGTGCCAGCAGTTTGGGGGCCGGAGCCGATGAAGCTTTCTTT

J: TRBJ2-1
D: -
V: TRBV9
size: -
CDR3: CASSPIVDSYNEQFF
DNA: TGTGCCAGCAGCCCGATAGTTGACTCCTACAATGAGCAGTTCTTC

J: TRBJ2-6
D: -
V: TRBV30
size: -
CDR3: CAWSPGSISGANVLTF
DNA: TGTGCCTGGAGCCCCGGTAGCATCTCTGGGGCCAACGTCCTGACTTTC

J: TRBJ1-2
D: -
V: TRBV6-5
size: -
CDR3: CASSYTANYGYTF
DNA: TGTGCCAGCAGTTACACAGCTAACTATGGCTACACCTTC

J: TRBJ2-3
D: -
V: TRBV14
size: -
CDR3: CASSQDRNAGADTQYF
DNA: TGTGCCAGCAGCCAGGACAGAAATGCGGGAGCGGATACGCAGTATTTT